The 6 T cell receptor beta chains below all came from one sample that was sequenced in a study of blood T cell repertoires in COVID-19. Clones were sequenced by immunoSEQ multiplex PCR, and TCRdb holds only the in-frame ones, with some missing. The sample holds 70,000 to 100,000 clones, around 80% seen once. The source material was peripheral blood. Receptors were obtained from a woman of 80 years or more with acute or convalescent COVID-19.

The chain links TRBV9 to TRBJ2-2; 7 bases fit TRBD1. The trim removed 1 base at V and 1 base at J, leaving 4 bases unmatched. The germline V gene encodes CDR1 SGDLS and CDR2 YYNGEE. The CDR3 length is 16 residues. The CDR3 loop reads CASSVYDRVNTGELFF. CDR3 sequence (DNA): TGTGCCAGCAGCGTATATGACAGGGTGAACACCGGGGAGCTGTTTTTT. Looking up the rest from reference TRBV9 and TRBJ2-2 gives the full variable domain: DSGVTQTPKHLITATGQRVTLRCSPRSGDLSVYWYQQSLDQGLQFLIQYYNGEERAKGNILERFSAQQFPDLHSELNLSSLELGDSALYFCASSVYDRVNTGELFFGEGSRLTVL.

The CDR3 is CASSATGANTGELFF. The CDR3 DNA is TGCGCCAGCAGTGCGACAGGAGCGAACACCGGGGAGCTGTTTTTT. The chain couples TRBV10-1 to TRBJ2-2, with a weak D call TRBD1 (6 bases). Germline V lookup: CDR1 WNHNN, CDR2 SYGVQD (reference sequence). The CDR3 is made up of 15 amino acids. Trimming removed 4 bases from V and 0 bases from J, with 9 bases in between.

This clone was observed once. The CDR3 loop is CASSYGTGVNGYTF. The CDR3 nucleotides are TGCGCCAGCAGCTATGGGACAGGGGTTAATGGCTACACCTTC. V is TRBV4-3 and J is TRBJ1-2; 10 nucleotides line up with TRBD1. In germline, CDR1 is LGHNA, CDR2 YSLEER. With 5 bases clipped from V and 6 bases from J, the junction kept 6 bases outside the gene matches. The CDR3 totals 14 residues.

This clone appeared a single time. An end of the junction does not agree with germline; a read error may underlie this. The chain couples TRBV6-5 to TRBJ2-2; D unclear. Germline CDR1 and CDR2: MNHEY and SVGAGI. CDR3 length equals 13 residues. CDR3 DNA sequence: TGTGCCAGCAGTAACTCCGAGAACGGGGAGCTGTTTTTT. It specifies CASSNSENGELFF.

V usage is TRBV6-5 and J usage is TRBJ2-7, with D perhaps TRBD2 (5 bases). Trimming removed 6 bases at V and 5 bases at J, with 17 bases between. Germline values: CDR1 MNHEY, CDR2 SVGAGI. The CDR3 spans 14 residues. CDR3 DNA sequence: TGTGCCAGCAGAGCTACTCTCGGGGTCCACGAGCAGTACTTC. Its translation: CASRATLGVHEQYF.

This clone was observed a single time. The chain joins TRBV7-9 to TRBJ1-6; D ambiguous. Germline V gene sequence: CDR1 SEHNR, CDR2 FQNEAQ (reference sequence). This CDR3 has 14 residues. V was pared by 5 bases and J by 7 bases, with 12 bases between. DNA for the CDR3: TGTGCCAGCAGCCCCGTGGCATTAAATTCACCCCTCCACTTT. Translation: CASSPVALNSPLHF.